This T cell receptor beta chain was profiled in a study of blood T cell repertoires in COVID-19 (dated by TCRdb to the early 2020s). In terms of the full investigation: Samples covering the acute and convalescent phases of COVID-19 were provided by collaborators in the United States, Italy and Spain. The sample metadata nearly always contained a de-identified subject ID, COVID-19 status, age in years and sex. The material from the prospective study consisted of cDNA or gDNA derived from T cells, B-cell-depleted T cells, or PBMCs. The repertoires were released in a freely available public database meant as a resource for research on the immune response to SARS-CoV-2. The dataset comprised deeply sampled blood TCRbeta repertoires from subjects exposed to, actively infected with, or recovered from COVID-19. Where available, HLA class I and class II types were obtained from metadata supplied by the sample provider rather than from assay-based typing. The samples were drawn from the first 160 participants of the ongoing ImmuneRACE study and from over 950 subjects provided by 6 global collaborators. Results and caveats for the whole study, not just this receptor: Clinical and demographic metadata were provided uncurated, with the amount varying by source and participant.

Whole blood was collected in K2EDTA tubes by collaborating institutions according to the institutions' own protocols. Collaborator samples were shipped for TCRbeta analysis as frozen whole blood, isolated PBMCs, or DNA extracted from either sample type. This clone occurred a few times. The clone's antigen remains unknown. Base qualities are not at hand, and no much larger clone is one base apart. Other nucleotide sequences in the sample specify the same CDR3. From the cysteine through the phenylalanine, the CDR3 covers 13 amino acids. Only the CDR3 DNA is retained, 39 bases long and in frame from the first base. V and J lose 0 bases and 4 bases, and a span of 4 bases separates them. For CDR1 and CDR2, the germline V gene lists MNHEY and SVGEGT. The immunoSEQ Assay, a bias-controlled multiplex PCR, was used to amplify TCRbeta CDR3 regions from genomic DNA. The paper's processing steps were these. The number of nucleated cells in each sample was estimated from the amplification of reference gene primers within the assay. To quantify the absolute abundance of each unique TCRbeta CDR3 rearrangement, sequence reads were collapsed and filtered. For each sample, productive Simpson clonality was calculated as the square root of Simpson's diversity index over productive rearrangements. Drawn from immuneACCESS, this table holds only the in-frame rearrangements with V and J called that TCRdb kept. Clones are partly lost; checked studies trace under half to an unresolved V gene and leave the rest unexplained. Clonal size and the V and J genes are those of that table, whereas D and trimming came from the DNA. For this sample the table gives more than 250,000 clones, of which around four fifths were detected only once. Jointly, the top ten make up about 1.2% of the sample.

Sample: peripheral blood. The clonotype comes from a woman between 50 and 59 years old with acute or convalescent COVID-19. The chain joins TRBV6-2 or TRBV6-3 to TRBJ1-5; the D gene cannot be resolved reliably. The DNA reads as follows: TGTGCCAGCAGTTACTCCAATAATCAGCCCCAGCATTTT. This encodes CASSYSNNQPQHF.